This T cell receptor (beta chain) was identified during a study of prognosis after radiotherapy for stage I lung cancer. Overall study: Deemed medically inoperable were all patients with non-small cell lung cancer. Development of distant metastases after radiotherapy was seen in a few patients at a median of around 7 months, with no significant progression in around 14.

Concerning this clonotype itself: Its antigen is unidentified. A far larger clone is one nucleotide away, so this likely arose from a read error.

Germline V lookup: CDR1 MNHEY, CDR2 SVGEGT. The CDR3 loop spans 16 amino acids. General study results and limits: Gene usage of TRBV and TRBJ reportedly differed between patients with and without metastases.

Starting from genomic DNA, TCR beta CDR3 was amplified through two-round multiplex PCR. Initially, in first-round PCR, primers specific to each TRBV and TRBJ gene were used. Each CDR3 protein is one row after TCRdb ran MiXCR on the multiplex PCR reads. This sample has 20,000 or so distinct CDR3 sequences, with about 27% found just once. The sample consisted of PBMCs, taken before or after stereotactic body radiation therapy (not recorded which). The TCR was taken from a donor aged 50 or older with non-small cell lung cancer. This rearrangement joins TRBV6-2 or TRBV6-3 to TRBJ2-7, with 9 bases lining up with TRBD2. TRBJ2-1 matches the DNA end more closely, so the J call is doubtful. The CDR3 here is CASSYSIAGAPDEQFF. The CDR3 coding sequence is TGTGCCAGCAGTTACTCGATAGCGGGAGCGCCGGATGAGCAGTTCTTC.